Listed here are 10 T cell receptor beta chains from one sample, sequenced in a study of shared clonotypes between healthy human individuals (dated by TCRdb to the early 2020s). The method was the immunoSEQ multiplex PCR assay. TCRdb re-hosts the immuneACCESS table, in-frame sequences only. Its copies lack some clones; in the studies checked, an unresolved V gene accounts for under half of them, and the cause for the rest is not known. The sample table shows 1.6 million or so clones, and roughly 97% are seen once. The ten most abundant clones make up roughly 1.1% of the sample. The sample taken for sequencing was naive CD4+ T cells sorted from blood. The label giving this sample's cell subset or site can be read as: CD45RA+ positively selected. These receptors were taken from a man younger than 45 in good health.

V is TRBV5-1 and J is TRBJ2-7; 10 bases map to TRBD1. This CDR3 is 14 amino acids long. J lost 5 bases, V lost 2 bases, and 4 bases had no gene match. Looked up from germline, CDR1 is SGHRS and CDR2 is YFSETQ. CDR3 in amino acids: CASSFLGTGDEQYF. The DNA for the CDR3 is TGCGCCAGCAGCTTCCTCGGGACAGGGGACGAGCAGTACTTC.

The gene calls are TRBV11-2 and TRBJ2-5; the match to TRBD1 covers 7 bases. Germline V gene lookup returns CDR1 SGHAT and CDR2 FQNNGV. The CDR3 has 17 residues. Trimming at V came to 0 bases and at J to 3 bases, leaving 10 bases not matched to a gene. The CDR3, as DNA: TGTGCCAGCAGCTTAGATCGTAGGGGGCGAGGGGAAGAGACCCAGTACTTC. Amino acids: CASSLDRRGRGEETQYF.

The rearrangement links TRBV19 to TRBJ2-2; 14 bases align to TRBD2. Germline trimming cut 8 bases from V and 10 bases from J; bases unmatched to any gene: 9. CDR1 is LNHDA, CDR2 SQIVND, per germline (reference sequence). The CDR3 length is 15 residues. CDR3 coding DNA: TGTGCCAGTCGGCTCGGACTAGCGGGAGGAGTGGAGCTGTTTTTT. Translating it yields CASRLGLAGGVELFF. Complete variable domain (other parts from reference TRBV19 and TRBJ2-2): DGGITQSPKYLFRKEGQNVTLSCEQNLNHDAMYWYRQDPGQGLRLIYYSQIVNDFQKGDIAEGYSVSREKKESFPLTVTSAQKNPTAFYLCASRLGLAGGVELFFGEGSRLTVL.

This rearrangement joins TRBV19 to TRBJ2-3; TRBD2 aligns across 7 bases. Unmatched junction bases numbered 8, after V lost 5 bases and J lost 3 bases. Germline assignment: CDR1 LNHDA and CDR2 SQIVND (reference sequence). The CDR3 contains 15 residues. The CDR3 DNA sequence: TGTGCCAGTAGTTTGACTAGCCGTTCTACAGATACGCAGTATTTT. Amino acids: CASSLTSRSTDTQYF.

This clone was detected a few times. This sequence joins TRBV5-4 and TRBJ1-2; 7 bases are shared with TRBD1. Per the germline V gene, CDR1 is SGHNT and CDR2 is YYREEE (reference sequence). CDR3 size: 15 residues. V was pared by 4 bases and J by 0 bases, with 6 bases of the junction left unmatched. CDR3 bases: TGTGCCAGCAGCCCAGGGACAGCAACTAACTATGGCTACACCTTC. Translating gives CASSPGTATNYGYTF. Complete variable domain (other parts from reference TRBV5-4 and TRBJ1-2): ETGVTQSPTHLIKTRGQQVTLRCSSQSGHNTVSWYQQALGQGPQFIFQYYREEENGRGNFPPRFSGLQFPNYSSELNVNALELDDSALYLCASSPGTATNYGYTFGSGTRLTVV.

The chain uses TRBV6-6 and TRBJ2-7; D perhaps matches TRBD1 (5 bases). The germline V gene has CDR1 MNHNY and CDR2 SVGAGI (reference sequence). V lost 9 bases, J lost 3 bases, and 21 bases lay in between. The CDR3 sequence is 15 residues long. CDR3 amino acids: CARKNDSLEGYEQYF. The CDR3 DNA is TGTGCCAGAAAAAACGACAGCCTAGAAGGCTACGAGCAGTACTTC.

The rearrangement uses TRBV5-1 and TRBJ2-4; the D is unclear. This CDR3 is 16 amino acids long. V lost 2 bases and J lost 0, with 12 bases in between. Germline CDR1 SGHRS, CDR2 YFSETQ. CDR3 in amino acids: CASSLGVFAAKNIQYF. The CDR3 DNA is TGCGCCAGCAGCTTAGGAGTTTTCGCAGCCAAAAACATTCAGTACTTC.

This chain links TRBV7-2 with TRBJ2-7, with 13 positions matching TRBD2. The ends lost 5 bases at V and 3 bases at J; junction bases unmatched: 7. The CDR3 covers 16 residues. Germline-derived CDR1 and CDR2 are SGHTA and FQGNSA. Written as DNA, the CDR3 is TGTGCCAGCAGCCAGAGACTAGCGGGAGGCCTCTACGAGCAGTACTTC. Amino acids: CASSQRLAGGLYEQYF. The full variable domain, with the rest looked up from reference TRBV7-2 and TRBJ2-7, is GAGVSQSPSNKVTEKGKDVELRCDPISGHTALYWYRQSLGQGLEFLIYFQGNSAPDKSGLPSDRFSAERTGGSVSTLTIQRTQQEDSAVYLCASSQRLAGGLYEQYFGPGTRLTVT.

The chain uses TRBV7-6 and TRBJ2-7; D unclear. This CDR3 contains 16 residues. The germline V and J ends were trimmed by 1 base and 0 bases, with 13 bases remaining between them. Germline loops: CDR1 SGHVS, CDR2 FNYEAQ. The CDR3 is CASSLGSRGASYEQYF. CDR3 nucleotides: TGTGCCAGCAGCTTAGGGAGTCGAGGTGCCTCCTACGAGCAGTACTTC.

This chain uses TRBV19 with TRBJ1-1; a weak D match, TRBD1 (6 bases). Trimming shortened V by 5 bases and J by 3 bases, and 16 bases separated the two germline ends. CDR3 length equals 15 residues. CDR1 is LNHDA and CDR2 is SQIVND in the germline V gene (reference sequence). CDR3 bases: TGTGCCAGTAGTGGCAGCACAGGGATGCACACTGAAGCTTTCTTT. Protein product: CASSGSTGMHTEAFF.